Presented here are 4 T cell receptor beta chains from one specimen sequenced in a study of Graves' ophthalmopathy and Graves' hyperthyroidism. For repertoire sequencing, the TCR beta CDR3 regions were amplified from RNA transcripts. Following a first-round RT-PCR that used HTBI primers, a second-round multiplex PCR was carried out. Via MiXCR, TCRdb re-called the multiplex PCR reads, giving one row per CDR3 protein. The sample lists some 750,000 distinct CDR3 sequences, 40% occurring once. The material sequenced was peripheral blood. The receptors originated from an adult man with Graves' ophthalmopathy.

The rearrangement joins TRBV29-1 to TRBJ1-2; tentative D call: TRBD1 (5 bases). CDR3 length: 11 residues. The V gene lost 4 bases and the J gene lost 8 bases, with 11 bases spanning the gap. Germline values: CDR1 SQVTM, CDR2 ANQGSEA. The CDR3 region has the DNA TGCAGCGTTGGAAAGGGGAGAGGCTACACCTTC. Residues: CSVGKGRGYTF. Full variable domain (missing parts from reference TRBV29-1 and TRBJ1-2): SAVISQKPSRDICQRGTSLTIQCQVDSQVTMMFWYRQQPGQSLTLIATANQGSEATYESGFVIDKFPISRPNLTFSTLTVSNMSPEDSSIYLCSVGKGRGYTFGSGTRLTVV.

This clonotype was found a few times. The chain couples TRBV5-6 to TRBJ2-7; unclear D gene. V was trimmed by 4 bases and J by 0 bases, leaving 14 bases between them. The CDR3 is 15 amino acids. Germline CDR1 and CDR2: SGHDT and YYEEEE. The CDR3 is CASSQVAASSYEQYF. CDR3 in DNA: TGTGCCAGCAGCCAAGTCGCGGCGAGCTCCTACGAGCAGTACTTC.

The sample holds many counts of this clonotype. J is TRBJ1-2 and V is TRBV7-9, with D perhaps matching TRBD1 (5 bases). The CDR3 runs to 16 residues. V lost 2 bases to trimming and J lost 1 base, with 14 bases between them. Germline values: CDR1 SEHNR, CDR2 FQNEAQ (reference sequence). The CDR3 sequence: CASSLRGQGFNYGYTF. The CDR3, as DNA: TGTGCCAGCAGCTTACGGGGTCAGGGCTTTAACTATGGCTACACCTTC.

Many counts were recorded for this clonotype. V and J are TRBV29-1 and TRBJ2-6; possibly TRBD1 for D (6 bases). Trimming cost V 5 bases and J 0 bases, with 14 bases left between them. Per germline, CDR1 SQVTM and CDR2 ANQGSEA. The CDR3 totals 16 residues. The CDR3 DNA follows: TGCAGCGTTAGGACAGCTCCCGTCTCTGGGGCCAACGTCCTGACTTTC. Encoded protein: CSVRTAPVSGANVLTF.